These 24 T cell receptor beta chains originate from one sample sequenced in a study of blood T cell dynamics during melanoma immunotherapy. Measured with immunoSEQ multiplex PCR; TCRdb has only the in-frame clones, and not every one. The sample contains about 15,000 clones, approximately 81% of which appear only once. Time point here: pre-treatment baseline. This specimen consisted of blood, obtained from a patient treated with checkpoint blockade. Source of these receptors: a human donor with melanoma.

The rearrangement joins TRBV27 to TRBJ2-7, with D perhaps TRBD1 (6 bases). CDR3 size: 15 residues. Germline CDR1 reads MNHEY; CDR2 reads SMNVEV (reference sequence). V shed 6 bases and J shed 2 bases, with 17 bases lying between them. The CDR3 nucleotides read TGTGCCAGCAGCAAACAGGGCCTCGGAACCTACGAGCAGTACTTC. This encodes CASSKQGLGTYEQYF.

This clone was seen a few times. The same CDR3 arises from other DNA sequences in this sample as well. This CDR3 is CAWTHEGTGAWTEAFF. The CDR3 nucleotides are TGTGCCTGGACACACGAGGGGACAGGGGCTTGGACTGAAGCTTTCTTT. The genes are TRBV30 and TRBJ1-1; 10 nucleotides agree with TRBD1. The CDR3 has 16 residues. The ends lost 4 bases at V and 5 bases at J; junction bases unmatched: 13. Germline CDR1 is GTSNPN and CDR2 is SVGIG (reference sequence).

The rearrangement links TRBV6-5 to TRBJ1-4; D unclear. This CDR3 has 12 amino acids. The V and J ends lost 8 bases and 7 bases respectively, with 11 bases between them. CDR1 MNHEY and CDR2 SVGAGI come from the germline V gene. In DNA form, the CDR3 reads TGTGCCAGCCGGGCCGCGGGTGAAAAACTGTTTTTT. Protein sequence: CASRAAGEKLFF.

This rearrangement joins TRBV11-2 to TRBJ2-3; 7 bases are shared with TRBD2. The CDR3 spans 16 residues. CDR1 is SGHAT, CDR2 FQNNGV, per germline. The ends lost 1 base at V and 4 bases at J; junction bases unmatched: 8. The CDR3 spells CASSLGSSGSPDTQYF. The DNA for the CDR3 is TGTGCCAGCAGCTTAGGATCTAGCGGATCACCAGATACGCAGTATTTT.

This clone was observed a handful of times. The chain employs TRBV19 and TRBJ1-1; D gene unclear. The CDR3 has 15 residues. V dropped 1 base and J dropped 1 base, with 10 bases sitting between them. Germline loops: CDR1 LNHDA, CDR2 SQIVND (reference sequence). Here the CDR3 reads CASSIGSNRNTEAFF. The CDR3 nucleotides read TGTGCCAGTAGTATAGGTTCTAACCGGAACACTGAAGCTTTCTTT. The whole variable domain, filled in from reference TRBV19 and TRBJ1-1, reads DGGITQSPKYLFRKEGQNVTLSCEQNLNHDAMYWYRQDPGQGLRLIYYSQIVNDFQKGDIAEGYSVSREKKESFPLTVTSAQKNPTAFYLCASSIGSNRNTEAFFGQGTRLTVV.

The chain uses TRBV6-8 and TRBJ1-5; maybe TRBD1 (5 bases). This CDR3 is built from 17 residues. The ends were cut back, 0 bases at V and 1 base at J, with 13 bases in the middle. Germline V gene lookup returns CDR1 MNHGY and CDR2 SAAAGT. The CDR3 region has the DNA TGTGCCAGCAGTTACTCATATCTGCGGGGGAGCAATCAGCCCCAGCATTTT. Protein: CASSYSYLRGSNQPQHF.

This chain links TRBV19 with TRBJ2-7, with TRBD1 identical over 11 bases. This CDR3 spans 15 amino acids. Unmatched junction bases numbered 2, after V lost 2 bases and J lost 2 bases. Germline values: CDR1 LNHDA, CDR2 SQIVND (reference sequence). CDR3 DNA: TGTGCCAGTAGTATATCGGGACAGGGGGCCTACGAGCAGTACTTC. It translates to CASSISGQGAYEQYF.

The chain employs TRBV5-1 and TRBJ2-1; D not resolved. Looked up from germline, CDR1 is SGHRS and CDR2 is YFSETQ. V lost 4 bases, J lost 3 bases, and 14 bases lay in between. The CDR3 spans 15 residues. The CDR3 region has the DNA TGCGCCAGCAGCCCTCAGAGTAACCGCTACAATGAGCAGTTCTTC. The encoded protein is CASSPQSNRYNEQFF.

The genes are TRBV6-6 and TRBJ1-1; 11 bases map to TRBD1. Germline CDR1 MNHNY, CDR2 SVGAGI (reference sequence). The CDR3 has 13 amino acids. V lost 6 bases and J lost 7; bases outside the gene matches: 4. CDR3 sequence: CASSRDRGSEAFF. The CDR3 DNA is TGTGCCAGCAGCAGGGACAGGGGGAGTGAAGCTTTCTTT.

The gene calls are TRBV2 and TRBJ2-1; 10 positions agree with TRBD2. Trimming removed 8 bases from V and 4 bases from J; junction bases left unmatched: 11. This CDR3 has 16 amino acids. The germline gives CDR1 SNHLY, CDR2 FYNNEI. Written as DNA, the CDR3 is TGTGCCAGCTGGAGCATAGCGGGGGGTTTGTACAATGAGCAGTTCTTC. Protein sequence: CASWSIAGGLYNEQFF.

The rearrangement joins TRBV6-1 to TRBJ1-5; D not resolved. Germline CDR1 MNHNS, CDR2 SASEGT. The length of the CDR3 is 13 residues. V dropped 4 bases and J dropped 0 bases, with 4 bases sitting between them. The CDR3 protein is CASSVSSNQPQHF. The CDR3 DNA reads as TGTGCCAGCAGTGTCAGTAGCAATCAGCCCCAGCATTTT.

V gene TRBV10-1 combines with J gene TRBJ2-1; D is possibly TRBD2 (6 bases). Trimming pared 2 bases from V and 0 bases from J, leaving 14 bases between. This CDR3 contains 17 residues. Germline V CDR1 and CDR2: WNHNN, SYGVQD (reference sequence). The CDR3 nucleotides are TGCGCCAGCAGTGAGGCGGGGTACAAGAGCTCCTACAATGAGCAGTTCTTC. It encodes CASSEAGYKSSYNEQFF.

A single count supports this clone. The chain recombines TRBV30 with TRBJ2-7; tentatively, D is TRBD2 (5 bases). Germline V lookup: CDR1 GTSNPN, CDR2 SVGIG (reference sequence). The CDR3 length is 14 residues. The V end was cut by 0 bases, the J end by 3 bases, with 12 bases between. CDR3 loop: CAWSVRGGFYEQYF. CDR3 nucleotides: TGTGCCTGGAGTGTAAGAGGCGGGTTCTACGAGCAGTACTTC.

The chain links TRBV6-5 to TRBJ2-4; D not resolved. Per the germline V gene, CDR1 is MNHEY and CDR2 is SVGAGI. The CDR3 has 14 amino acids. V was clipped by 0 bases and J by 1 base, with 4 bases between them. The CDR3 sequence is CASSYSRAKNIQYF. CDR3 sequence (DNA): TGTGCCAGCAGTTACTCCAGGGCCAAAAACATTCAGTACTTC.

V and J are TRBV12-2 and TRBJ2-5; no DNA check was done on the table's D call, TRBD2. TRBV12-2 is listed as a pseudogene. The CDR3 has 15 amino acids. The CDR3 sequence: CASRPSGMAVETQYF. As DNA, the CDR3 is TGTGCAAGTCGCCCCAGCGGGATGGCGGTGGAGACCCAGTACTTC.

The chain recombines TRBV20-1 with TRBJ2-5; D is ambiguous. With the DNA end fitting TRBJ2-7 better, the J assignment may be wrong. The CDR3 extends over 11 amino acids. Germline-derived CDR1 and CDR2 are DFQATT and SNEGSKA (reference sequence). CDR3 residues: CSARESYEQYF. CDR3 nucleotides: TGCAGTGCTAGAGAATCCTACGAGCAGTACTTC.

The chain combines TRBV19 with TRBJ1-1, with a possible D match to TRBD1 (5 bases). V dropped 2 bases and J dropped 0 bases, with 19 bases sitting between them. CDR1 is LNHDA and CDR2 is SQIVND in the germline V gene (reference sequence). The CDR3 is 18 amino acids. The CDR3 loop reads CASSISGVGGVMNTEAFF. The CDR3 coding sequence is TGTGCCAGTAGTATATCGGGGGTAGGAGGCGTTATGAACACTGAAGCTTTCTTT.

CDR3 sequence reads: CASSLAGTGSEKLFF. For the CDR3, the DNA is TGCGCCAGCAGCTTGGCCGGGACAGGGAGTGAAAAACTGTTTTTT. This rearrangement joins TRBV5-1 to TRBJ1-4, with 9 bases aligning to TRBD1. The CDR3 has 15 amino acids. V lost 0 bases to trimming and J lost 7 bases; unmatched junction nucleotides: 4. Germline lookup yields CDR1 SGHRS and CDR2 YFSETQ.

This chain joins TRBV7-2 and TRBJ2-1; perhaps TRBD2 as D (6 bases). The CDR3 extends over 14 amino acids. CDR1 is SGHTA and CDR2 is FQGNSA in the germline V gene. The V and J ends lost 0 bases and 6 bases respectively, with 9 bases between them. This CDR3 reads CASSLAGGPNEQFF. The DNA for the CDR3 is TGTGCCAGCAGCTTAGCGGGGGGACCCAATGAGCAGTTCTTC.

In nucleotides, the CDR3 is TGTGCCAGCAGCTTGGCGGGCGACAGATGGCCCCAGCATTTT. The encoded protein is CASSLAGDRWPQHF. V and J are TRBV5-6 and TRBJ1-5; tentatively, D is TRBD1 (5 bases). This CDR3 spans 14 amino acids. Germline V CDR1 and CDR2: SGHDT, YYEEEE. Deletions cut 0 bases from V and 9 bases from J, with 13 bases between.

V gene TRBV28 combines with J gene TRBJ2-7; maybe TRBD2 (7 bases). This CDR3 has 16 residues. V was clipped by 3 bases and J by 2 bases, with 17 bases between them. The germline V gene has CDR1 MDHEN and CDR2 SYDVKM. The chain's CDR3 is CASSLRGGVMTYEQYF. In nucleotides, the CDR3 is TGTGCCAGCAGTTTGAGGGGGGGTGTTATGACCTACGAGCAGTACTTC.

This rearrangement joins TRBV7-3 to TRBJ2-6; the D gene is possibly TRBD1 (6 bases). Germline CDR1 is SGHTA and CDR2 is FQGTGA. Trimming pared 5 bases from V and 0 bases from J, leaving 11 bases between. The CDR3 has 16 residues. The CDR3 loop reads CASSIPGDSGANVLTF. The CDR3 DNA follows: TGTGCCAGCAGCATTCCAGGGGACTCTGGGGCCAACGTCCTGACTTTC.

The chain has TRBV28 and TRBJ1-1; no reliable D call. This CDR3 has 13 residues. Germline loops: CDR1 MDHEN, CDR2 SYDVKM. V lost 5 bases to trimming and J lost 0 bases, with 7 bases between them. The CDR3: CASSRLLNTEAFF. CDR3 bases: TGTGCCAGCAGTAGGCTACTGAACACTGAAGCTTTCTTT. Full variable domain (remainder filled in from reference TRBV28 and TRBJ1-1): DVKVTQSSRYLVKRTGEKVFLECVQDMDHENMFWYRQDPGLGLRLIYFSYDVKMKEKGDIPEGYSVSREKKERFSLILESASTNQTSMYLCASSRLLNTEAFFGQGTRLTVV.

V is TRBV7-2 and J is TRBJ2-3; D gene unclear. The CDR3 has 12 residues. Germline V lookup: CDR1 SGHTA, CDR2 FQGNSA. V was shortened by 8 bases and J by 4 bases, with 10 bases between the two germline ends. The CDR3 sequence is CASADFPDTQYF. The CDR3 bases are TGTGCCAGCGCTGATTTTCCAGATACGCAGTATTTT.